This T cell receptor (beta chain) stems from a study of identical twins. Study-wide findings and caveats: The more abundant beta clonotypes in cord blood had fewer insertions, and memory repertoires did not show this. Conclusions leaned on cross-sectional statistical analysis and did not track the same donors over time. For out-of-frame beta sequences, excess twin sharing was weaker.

In germline, CDR1 is MDHEN, CDR2 SYDVKM. V was cut by 5 bases and J by 2 bases, with 22 bases left in between. The CDR3 runs to 17 residues. Comment on this clonotype: What it binds is not known.

TCRdb fed the 5' RACE reads into MiXCR, producing one record per CDR3 protein. The sample yields 200,000 to 300,000 distinct CDR3 sequences, approximately 10% seen once. The origin of this receptor is a man aged 45 to 65 in good health. The chain combines TRBV28 with TRBJ2-7; D gene ambiguous. Source material: memory T cells sorted from blood. The CDR3 reads CASSPAGFVGGTYEQYF. The CDR3 region has the DNA TGTGCCAGCAGTCCGGCCGGTTTTGTTGGCGGAACCTACGAGCAGTACTTC.